This record covers a single TCR beta chain. What it binds is unknown. The data are from a study of T cell responses to AZD1222 COVID-19 vaccine. Clones were read by immunoSEQ multiplex PCR, and TCRdb kept only the in-frame ones, dropping some. The repertoire holds 100,000 to 110,000 clones, around 90% seen once, with about 1.8% in the top ten. Overall study results and limits: Clonal diversity was possibly underestimated, and the donors were mostly white British, with more females.

Looked up from germline, CDR1 is KGHSH and CDR2 is LQKENI. V shed 4 bases and J shed 4 bases, with 13 bases lying between them. CDR3 length: 14 amino acids. This TCR was recovered from an adult in good health. This specimen consisted of peripheral blood, obtained on day 0 of AZD1222 vaccination. The J gene is TRBJ1-1, the V gene TRBV18, with a possible D match to TRBD1 (5 bases). The CDR3 DNA follows: TGTGCCAGCTCACAGGAAGGCGGGGGCACTGAAGCTTTCTTT. As protein: CASSQEGGGTEAFF.